Following are 12 T cell receptor beta chains from one sample sequenced in a study of cytomegalovirus exposure and HLA in healthy donors. The PCR made use of 60 Vbeta and 13 Jbeta primers. Profiled with immunoSEQ multiplex PCR; TCRdb holds only in-frame clones, not every one. The listing records some 200,000 clones. Sequencing input: PBMCs. The receptors were sampled from a girl between 2 and 10 years old in good health and CMV-seropositive.

This chain uses TRBV15 with TRBJ1-1; TRBD1 aligns across 11 bases. Germline trimming cut 1 base from V and 4 bases from J; bases unmatched to any gene: 2. CDR3 length: 15 residues. CDR1 is LNHNV and CDR2 is YYDKDF in the germline V gene (reference sequence). The CDR3 DNA sequence: TGTGCCACCAGCAGAGTTGGGACAGGGGGCACTGAAGCTTTCTTT. This gives the protein CATSRVGTGGTEAFF.

The genes are TRBV7-3 and TRBJ1-1; D is unclear. Germline V CDR1 and CDR2: SGHTA, FQGTGA. CDR3 length equals 13 residues. V lost 5 bases and J lost 2, with 9 bases in between. The CDR3 DNA sequence: TGTGCCAGCAGCGTCAGTCCTAACACTGAAGCTTTCTTT. Its protein product is CASSVSPNTEAFF.

The chain employs TRBV5-6 and TRBJ2-7; TRBD2 is a possible D gene (5 bases). In germline, CDR1 is SGHDT, CDR2 YYEEEE. The CDR3 totals 13 residues. Trimming removed 4 bases at V and 2 bases at J, with 10 bases between. The chain's CDR3 is CASSIGEPYEQYF. As DNA, the CDR3 is TGTGCCAGCAGCATCGGGGAGCCCTACGAGCAGTACTTC.

V is TRBV7-3 and J is TRBJ2-5; D not certain. The end of the DNA is better explained by TRBJ2-7, so the J call may be wrong. This CDR3 is 15 amino acids long. Germline lookup yields CDR1 SGHTA and CDR2 FQGTGA. This CDR3 reads CASSFEPTPAYEQYF. The CDR3 nucleotides are TGTGCCAGCAGCTTCGAGCCGACACCGGCCTACGAGCAGTACTTC.

The rearrangement joins TRBV4-2 to TRBJ1-5; maybe TRBD1 (6 bases). With 5 bases removed from V and 4 bases from J, the gap between germline ends came to 18 bases. The germline V gene has CDR1 LGHNA and CDR2 YNFKEQ. This CDR3 comprises 16 residues. The CDR3 here is CASSRSIGGANQPQHF. The CDR3 bases are TGTGCCAGCAGCAGATCTATAGGGGGGGCGAATCAGCCCCAGCATTTT.

The chain uses TRBV19 and TRBJ2-7, with 8 positions matching TRBD1. The V and J ends lost 10 bases and 4 bases, in that order; junction bases with no gene match: 3. This CDR3 has 11 amino acids. Per germline, CDR1 LNHDA and CDR2 SQIVND (reference sequence). The CDR3 sequence: CATGDRYEQYF. CDR3 nucleotide sequence: TGTGCCACTGGGGACAGGTACGAGCAGTACTTC.

The gene calls are TRBV20-1 and TRBJ1-1; D remains unclear. This CDR3 region has 10 residues. Per the germline V gene, CDR1 is DFQATT and CDR2 is SNEGSKA (reference sequence). DNA of the CDR3: TGCAGGGCCCAAAGTACTGAAGCTTTCTTT. Its protein product is CRAQSTEAFF.

The rearrangement joins TRBV7-2 to TRBJ2-7; D call uncertain. This CDR3 is 16 amino acids long. V dropped 6 bases and J dropped 3 bases, with 21 bases sitting between them. Germline V gives CDR1 SGHTA, CDR2 FQGNSA. The CDR3 reads CASSKSAMVPGYEQYF. The CDR3 nucleotides are TGTGCCAGCAGTAAAAGCGCGATGGTTCCGGGCTACGAGCAGTACTTC. The full variable domain, with the rest looked up from reference TRBV7-2 and TRBJ2-7, is GAGVSQSPSNKVTEKGKDVELRCDPISGHTALYWYRQSLGQGLEFLIYFQGNSAPDKSGLPSDRFSAERTGGSVSTLTIQRTQQEDSAVYLCASSKSAMVPGYEQYFGPGTRLTVT.

V gene TRBV19 combines with J gene TRBJ1-5; possible D gene TRBD1, 5 bases. Germline-derived CDR1 and CDR2 are LNHDA and SQIVND (reference sequence). The CDR3 length is 16 residues. V was cut by 3 bases and J by 2 bases, with 14 bases left in between. CDR3 in DNA: TGTGCCAGTAGTATCTACTCGTCGGGGGGCAATCAGCCCCAGCATTTT. Residues: CASSIYSSGGNQPQHF.

The CDR3 region has the DNA TGTGCCAGCAGCAAAGGACAGGGAAGAAGCACAGATACGCAGTATTTT. It encodes CASSKGQGRSTDTQYF. The chain uses TRBV7-8 and TRBJ2-3, with TRBD1 identical over 8 bases. Looked up from germline, CDR1 is SGHVS and CDR2 is FQNEAQ. The ends lost 5 bases at V and 0 bases at J; junction bases unmatched: 7. The length of the CDR3 is 16 residues.

V and J are TRBV6-1 and TRBJ2-7; D remains unclear. V was shortened by 9 bases and J by 0 bases, with 18 bases between the two germline ends. Germline loops: CDR1 MNHNS, CDR2 SASEGT. The CDR3 totals 15 residues. The CDR3 reads CASTTGPPTSYEQYF. CDR3 coding DNA: TGTGCCAGTACGACTGGCCCCCCGACCTCCTACGAGCAGTACTTC.

Of note for this clone: The sample contains more than one DNA sequence encoding this CDR3. The chain joins TRBV7-9 to TRBJ2-1; D is perhaps TRBD2 (5 bases). V was shortened by 5 bases and J by 0 bases, with 14 bases between the two germline ends. Germline V CDR1 and CDR2: SEHNR, FQNEAQ (reference sequence). This CDR3 contains 16 residues. The CDR3 here is CASSLRLPSSYNEQFF. The CDR3 DNA reads as TGTGCCAGCAGCCTGAGACTACCAAGCTCCTACAATGAGCAGTTCTTC. Drawing the rest from reference TRBV7-9 and TRBJ2-1, the complete variable domain is DTGVSQNPRHKITKRGQNVTFRCDPISEHNRLYWYRQTLGQGPEFLTYFQNEAQLEKSRLLSDRFSAERPKGSFSTLEIQRTEQGDSAMYLCASSLRLPSSYNEQFFGPGTRLTVL.